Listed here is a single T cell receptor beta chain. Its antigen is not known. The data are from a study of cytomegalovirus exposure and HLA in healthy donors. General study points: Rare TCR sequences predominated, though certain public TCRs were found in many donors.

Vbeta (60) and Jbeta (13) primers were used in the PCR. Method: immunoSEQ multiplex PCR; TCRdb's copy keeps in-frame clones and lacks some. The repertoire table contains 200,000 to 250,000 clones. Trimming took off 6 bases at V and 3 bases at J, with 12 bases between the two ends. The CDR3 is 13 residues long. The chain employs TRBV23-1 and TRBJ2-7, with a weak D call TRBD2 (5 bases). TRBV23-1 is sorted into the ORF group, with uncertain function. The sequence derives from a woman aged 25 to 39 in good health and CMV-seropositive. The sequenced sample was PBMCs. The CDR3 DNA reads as TGCGCCAGCAGCCGGGGAAAGGACTACGAGCAGTACTTC. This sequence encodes CASSRGKDYEQYF.